A selection of T cell receptor beta chains follows, all from one sample in a study of blood T cell repertoires in COVID-19. Only in-frame clones appear in the TCRdb table, and some are missing; sequencing was by immunoSEQ multiplex PCR. Of 140,000 or so clones listed, roughly nine tenths are singletons. Material: peripheral blood. These receptors all come from a human donor in a cohort sampled during active COVID-19. The CDR3 runs from the conserved cysteine through the conserved F or W. D genes are given only for firm matches. Clone size is not always given. Where it is, it says once, few, many or a class for expanded clones.

v_call: TRBV6-4
d_call: -
clone_size: -
j_call: TRBJ2-6
cdr3_aa: CASSRNSHSGANVLTF
cdr3_nt: TGTGCCAGCAGTCGGAACAGCCACTCTGGGGCCAACGTCCTGACTTTC

v_call: TRBV29-1
d_call: TRBD1
clone_size: -
j_call: TRBJ2-7
cdr3_aa: CSGGQDYEQYF
cdr3_nt: TGCAGCGGGGGACAGGACTACGAGCAGTACTTC

v_call: TRBV6-4
d_call: TRBD1
clone_size: -
j_call: TRBJ2-1
cdr3_aa: CASSEGTGWNEQFF
cdr3_nt: TGTGCCAGCAGTGAGGGGACAGGGTGGAATGAGCAGTTCTTC

v_call: TRBV19
d_call: TRBD1
clone_size: once
j_call: TRBJ1-5
cdr3_aa: CASSTGTENQPQHF
cdr3_nt: TGTGCCAGTAGTACCGGGACAGAAAATCAGCCCCAGCATTTT

v_call: TRBV15
d_call: -
clone_size: -
j_call: TRBJ2-1
cdr3_aa: CATSRGGAYNEQFF
cdr3_nt: TGTGCCACCAGCAGAGGGGGGGCCTACAATGAGCAGTTCTTC

v_call: TRBV14
d_call: TRBD1
clone_size: -
j_call: TRBJ2-7
cdr3_aa: CASSRTGYEQYF
cdr3_nt: TGTGCCAGCTCCAGGACAGGGTACGAGCAGTACTTC

v_call: TRBV30
d_call: -
clone_size: -
j_call: TRBJ2-2
cdr3_aa: CAWTRTPGTGELFF
cdr3_nt: TGTGCCTGGACTCGCACCCCGGGCACCGGGGAGCTGTTTTTT

v_call: TRBV4-1
d_call: -
clone_size: -
j_call: TRBJ1-2
cdr3_aa: CASSQEYRYGYTF
cdr3_nt: TGCGCCAGCAGCCAAGAATACAGATATGGCTACACCTTC

v_call: TRBV4-1
d_call: TRBD2
clone_size: -
j_call: TRBJ2-1
cdr3_aa: CASSPSITSGSYNEQFF
cdr3_nt: TGCGCCAGCAGCCCAAGCATAACTAGCGGTTCCTACAATGAGCAGTTCTTC

v_call: TRBV7-8
d_call: TRBD2
clone_size: -
j_call: TRBJ2-1
cdr3_aa: CASSPSTSGGFHEQFF
cdr3_nt: TGTGCCAGCAGCCCGTCGACTAGCGGGGGGTTTCATGAGCAGTTCTTC

v_call: TRBV29-1
d_call: TRBD1
clone_size: -
j_call: TRBJ2-5
cdr3_aa: CSVDPIGNRGQETQYF
cdr3_nt: TGCAGCGTTGACCCTATAGGGAACAGGGGGCAAGAGACCCAGTACTTC

v_call: TRBV19
d_call: TRBD1
clone_size: once
j_call: TRBJ2-2
cdr3_aa: CATNPRTGTGELFF
cdr3_nt: TGTGCCACTAACCCCCGGACAGGGACCGGGGAGCTGTTTTTT

v_call: TRBV21-1
d_call: -
clone_size: once
j_call: TRBJ2-5
cdr3_aa: CASSTNSGGVLETQYF
cdr3_nt: TGTGCCAGCAGCACTAATAGCGGGGGTGTCCTGGAGACCCAGTACTTC

v_call: TRBV9
d_call: -
clone_size: -
j_call: TRBJ2-3
cdr3_aa: CASSVSSSTDTQYF
cdr3_nt: TGTGCCAGCAGCGTTTCTTCTAGCACAGATACGCAGTATTTT

v_call: TRBV4-1
d_call: TRBD1
clone_size: -
j_call: TRBJ2-2
cdr3_aa: CASSSPGQGNTGELFF
cdr3_nt: TGCGCCAGCAGCTCCCCGGGACAGGGTAACACCGGGGAGCTGTTTTTT

v_call: TRBV5-5
d_call: -
clone_size: -
j_call: TRBJ1-1
cdr3_aa: CASSLIPAGSPEAFF
cdr3_nt: TGTGCCAGCAGCTTAATCCCGGCGGGGAGCCCTGAAGCTTTCTTT

v_call: TRBV12-5
d_call: TRBD2
clone_size: -
j_call: TRBJ2-2
cdr3_aa: CASGFFPGTSEDLTNTGELFF
cdr3_nt: TGTGCTAGTGGTTTCTTTCCCGGGACTAGCGAGGACCTCACGAACACCGGGGAGCTGTTTTTT

v_call: TRBV12-5
d_call: -
clone_size: -
j_call: TRBJ1-1
cdr3_aa: CASGRGDTEAFF
cdr3_nt: TGTGCTAGTGGTCGGGGTGACACTGAAGCTTTCTTT

v_call: TRBV7-9
d_call: TRBD1
clone_size: -
j_call: TRBJ1-4
cdr3_aa: CASSYGQATNEKLFF
cdr3_nt: TGTGCCAGCAGCTACGGACAGGCAACTAATGAAAAACTGTTTTTT

v_call: TRBV7-3
d_call: -
clone_size: -
j_call: TRBJ1-2
cdr3_aa: CASSPQTGYGYTF
cdr3_nt: TGTGCCAGCAGCCCCCAGACAGGCTATGGCTACACCTTC

v_call: TRBV21-1
d_call: -
clone_size: -
j_call: TRBJ1-5
cdr3_aa: CASSLERDTLSNQPQHF
cdr3_nt: TGTGCCAGCAGCCTGGAAAGGGACACCCTTAGCAATCAGCCCCAGCATTTT

v_call: TRBV19
d_call: TRBD1
clone_size: -
j_call: TRBJ1-3
cdr3_aa: CASRLGQGRTGNTIYF
cdr3_nt: TGTGCCAGTAGATTGGGACAGGGAAGAACTGGAAACACCATATATTTT

v_call: TRBV21-1
d_call: -
clone_size: -
j_call: TRBJ2-3
cdr3_aa: CASSKSGGDASTDTQYF
cdr3_nt: TGTGCCAGCAGCAAATCCGGGGGGGACGCCAGCACAGATACGCAGTATTTT

v_call: TRBV7-2
d_call: -
clone_size: -
j_call: TRBJ1-5
cdr3_aa: CASSLALDQPQHF
cdr3_nt: TGTGCCAGCAGCTTAGCGTTAGATCAGCCCCAGCATTTT

v_call: TRBV5-1
d_call: -
clone_size: -
j_call: TRBJ2-3
cdr3_aa: CASSLDTGRGDTQYF
cdr3_nt: TGCGCCAGCAGCTTGGATACAGGGAGGGGAGATACGCAGTATTTT

v_call: TRBV5-1
d_call: -
clone_size: -
j_call: TRBJ2-3
cdr3_aa: CASSLREGGKDTQYF
cdr3_nt: TGCGCCAGCAGCTTGAGGGAGGGGGGGAAGGATACGCAGTATTTT

v_call: TRBV7-9
d_call: -
clone_size: -
j_call: TRBJ1-2
cdr3_aa: CASSLESRGHLSNYGYTF
cdr3_nt: TGTGCCAGCAGCTTAGAGTCCCGTGGACACCTTAGTAACTATGGCTACACCTTC

v_call: TRBV4-3
d_call: -
clone_size: -
j_call: TRBJ1-2
cdr3_aa: CASSQDLRGGYTF
cdr3_nt: TGCGCCAGCAGCCAAGATCTACGGGGTGGCTACACCTTC